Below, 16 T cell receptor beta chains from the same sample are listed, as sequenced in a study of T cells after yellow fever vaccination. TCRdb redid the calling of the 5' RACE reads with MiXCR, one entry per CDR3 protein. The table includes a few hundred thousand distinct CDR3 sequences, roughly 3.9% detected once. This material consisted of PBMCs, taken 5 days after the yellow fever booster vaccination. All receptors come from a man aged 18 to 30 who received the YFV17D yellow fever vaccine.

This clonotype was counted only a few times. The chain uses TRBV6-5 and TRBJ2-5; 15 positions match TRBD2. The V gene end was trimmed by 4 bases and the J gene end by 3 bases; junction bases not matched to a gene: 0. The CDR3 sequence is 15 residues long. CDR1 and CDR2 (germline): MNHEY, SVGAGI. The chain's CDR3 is CASSWTSGGEETQYF. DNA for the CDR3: TGTGCCAGCAGTTGGACTAGCGGGGGGGAAGAGACCCAGTACTTC.

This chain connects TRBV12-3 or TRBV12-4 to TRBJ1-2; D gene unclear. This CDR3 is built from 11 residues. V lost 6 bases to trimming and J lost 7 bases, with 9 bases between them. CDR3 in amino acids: CASRAKGGYTF. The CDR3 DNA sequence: TGTGCCAGCAGAGCGAAGGGTGGCTACACCTTC.

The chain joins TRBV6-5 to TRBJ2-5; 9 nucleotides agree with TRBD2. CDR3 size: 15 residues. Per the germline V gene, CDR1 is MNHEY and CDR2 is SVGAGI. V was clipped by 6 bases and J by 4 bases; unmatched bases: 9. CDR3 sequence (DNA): TGTGCCAGCAGGGACGCGGGGGGGCCAAGAGAGACCCAGTACTTC. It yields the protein CASRDAGGPRETQYF.

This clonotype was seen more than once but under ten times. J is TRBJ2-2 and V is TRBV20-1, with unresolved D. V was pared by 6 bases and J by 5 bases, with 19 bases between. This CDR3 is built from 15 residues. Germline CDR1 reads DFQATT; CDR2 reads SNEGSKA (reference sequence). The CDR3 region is CSATVFGRATGELFF. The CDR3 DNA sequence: TGCAGTGCCACGGTTTTCGGGCGAGCGACCGGGGAGCTGTTTTTT.

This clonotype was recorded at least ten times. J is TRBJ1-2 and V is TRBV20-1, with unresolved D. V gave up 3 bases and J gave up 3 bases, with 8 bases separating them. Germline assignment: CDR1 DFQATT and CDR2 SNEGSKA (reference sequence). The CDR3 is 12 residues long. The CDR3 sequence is CSASSGDYGYTF. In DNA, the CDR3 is TGCAGTGCTAGCTCTGGGGACTATGGCTACACCTTC.

The CDR3 sequence: CSSQTRKIDYGYTF. The CDR3, as DNA: TGCAGTTCTCAGACCCGCAAAATCGACTATGGCTACACCTTC. The V and J genes are TRBV20-1 and TRBJ1-2; no reliable D call. Per germline, CDR1 DFQATT and CDR2 SNEGSKA (reference sequence). V was shortened by 8 bases and J by 3 bases, with 19 bases between the two germline ends. CDR3 length equals 14 residues.

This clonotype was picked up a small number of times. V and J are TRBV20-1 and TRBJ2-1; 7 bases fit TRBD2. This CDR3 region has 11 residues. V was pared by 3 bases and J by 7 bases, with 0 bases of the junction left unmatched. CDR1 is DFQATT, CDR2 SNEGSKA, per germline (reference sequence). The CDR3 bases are TGCAGTGCTAGTAGCGGGAATGAGCAGTTCTTC. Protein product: CSASSGNEQFF.

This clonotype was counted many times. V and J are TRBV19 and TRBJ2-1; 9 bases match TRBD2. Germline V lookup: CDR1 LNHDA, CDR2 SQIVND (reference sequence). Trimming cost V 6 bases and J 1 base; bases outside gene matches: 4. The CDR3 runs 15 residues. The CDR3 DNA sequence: TGTGCCAGTAGACGACTAGCGGATTCCTACAATGAGCAGTTCTTC. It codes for CASRRLADSYNEQFF.

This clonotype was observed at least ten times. The CDR3 DNA sequence: TGTGCCAGCAGTACAACAGGGTCGGGCAATCAGCCCCAGCATTTT. Protein: CASSTTGSGNQPQHF. The chain is built from TRBV6-5 and TRBJ1-5; tentative D call: TRBD1 (6 bases). From germline, CDR1 is MNHEY and CDR2 SVGAGI. V dropped 5 bases and J dropped 2 bases, with 13 bases sitting between them. The CDR3 consists of 15 residues.

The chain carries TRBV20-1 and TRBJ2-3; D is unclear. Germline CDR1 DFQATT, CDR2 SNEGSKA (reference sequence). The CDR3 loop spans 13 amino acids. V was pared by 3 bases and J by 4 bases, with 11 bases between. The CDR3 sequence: CSASFPGADTQYF. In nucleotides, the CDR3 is TGCAGTGCTAGTTTCCCGGGCGCAGATACGCAGTATTTT.

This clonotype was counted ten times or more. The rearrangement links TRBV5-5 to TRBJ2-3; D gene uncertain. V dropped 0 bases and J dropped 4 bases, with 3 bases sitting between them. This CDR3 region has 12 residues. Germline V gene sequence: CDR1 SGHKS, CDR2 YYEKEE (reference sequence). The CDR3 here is CASSLEADTQYF. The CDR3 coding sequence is TGTGCCAGCAGCTTGGAGGCAGATACGCAGTATTTT.

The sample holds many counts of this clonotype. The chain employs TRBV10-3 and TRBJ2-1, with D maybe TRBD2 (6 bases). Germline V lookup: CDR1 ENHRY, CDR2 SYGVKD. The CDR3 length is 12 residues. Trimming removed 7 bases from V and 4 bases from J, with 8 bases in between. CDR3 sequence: CAIKGLYNEQFF. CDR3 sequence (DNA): TGTGCCATCAAGGGACTGTACAATGAGCAGTTCTTC.

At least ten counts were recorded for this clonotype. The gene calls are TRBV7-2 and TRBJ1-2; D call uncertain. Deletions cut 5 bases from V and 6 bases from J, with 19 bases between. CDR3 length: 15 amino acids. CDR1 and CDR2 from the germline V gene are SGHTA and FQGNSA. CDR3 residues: CASSLEPESGDGYTF. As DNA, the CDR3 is TGTGCCAGCAGCCTCGAACCGGAGTCCGGGGATGGCTACACCTTC.

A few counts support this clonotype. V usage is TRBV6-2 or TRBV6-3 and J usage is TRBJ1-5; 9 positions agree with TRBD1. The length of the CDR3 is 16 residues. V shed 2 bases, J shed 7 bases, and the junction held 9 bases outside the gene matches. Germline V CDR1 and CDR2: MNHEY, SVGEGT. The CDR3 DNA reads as TGTGCCAGCAGTTACGACCCCGGGACAGGGAAGCAGCCCCAGCATTTT. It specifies CASSYDPGTGKQPQHF.

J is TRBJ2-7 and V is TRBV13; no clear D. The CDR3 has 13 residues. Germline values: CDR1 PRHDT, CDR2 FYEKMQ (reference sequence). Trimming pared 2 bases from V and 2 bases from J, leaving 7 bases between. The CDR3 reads CASSLSDTYEQYF. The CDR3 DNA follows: TGTGCCAGCAGCTTATCAGATACCTACGAGCAGTACTTC.

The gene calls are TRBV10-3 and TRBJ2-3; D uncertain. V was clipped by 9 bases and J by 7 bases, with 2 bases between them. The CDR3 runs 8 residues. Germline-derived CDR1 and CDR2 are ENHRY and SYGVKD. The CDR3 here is CAIYTQYF. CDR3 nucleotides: TGTGCCATTTATACGCAGTATTTT.